This T cell receptor (beta chain) was identified during a study of response to subunit inactivated influenza vaccine. TCRdb analysed the RT-PCR reads with MiXCR anew, one entry per CDR3 protein. The sample has a few hundred thousand distinct CDR3 sequences; 12% to 15% are singletons. The germline gives CDR1 SGDLS, CDR2 YYNGEE. CDR3 size: 15 residues. V lost 2 bases, J lost 4 bases, and 5 bases stayed unmatched. Comment on this clonotype: No antigen is known for it.

Broader study findings: Only a handful of new T cells, the authors suggested, are recruited with each seasonal influenza vaccination.

The starting material was PBMCs from blood, obtained 11 to 12 days after vaccination. V usage is TRBV9 and J usage is TRBJ2-1, with 8 nucleotides matching TRBD1. This clonotype was obtained from a man aged 50 to 60 who received an inactivated influenza vaccine. The CDR3 bases are TGTGCCAGCAGCGTCCGACAGGGGTCGTACAATGAGCAGTTCTTC. It is translated as CASSVRQGSYNEQFF.